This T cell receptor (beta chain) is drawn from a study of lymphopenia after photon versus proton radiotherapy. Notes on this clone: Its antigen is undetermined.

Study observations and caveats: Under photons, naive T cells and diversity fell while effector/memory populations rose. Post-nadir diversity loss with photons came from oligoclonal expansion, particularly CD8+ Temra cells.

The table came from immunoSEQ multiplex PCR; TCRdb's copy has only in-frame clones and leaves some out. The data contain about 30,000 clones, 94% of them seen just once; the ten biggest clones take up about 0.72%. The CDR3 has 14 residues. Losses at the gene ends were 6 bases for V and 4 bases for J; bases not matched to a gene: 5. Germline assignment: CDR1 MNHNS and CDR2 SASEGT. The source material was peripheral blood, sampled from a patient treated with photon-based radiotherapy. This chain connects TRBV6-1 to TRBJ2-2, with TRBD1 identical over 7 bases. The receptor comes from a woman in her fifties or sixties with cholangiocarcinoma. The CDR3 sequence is CASRPGQFTGELFF. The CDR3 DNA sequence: TGTGCCAGCAGGCCGGGACAGTTCACCGGGGAGCTGTTTTTT.